Listed below are T cell receptor beta chains from one sample, sequenced in a study of T-cell memory formation after mild COVID-19. TCRdb processed the 5' RACE reads anew with MiXCR; each CDR3 protein has one entry. The repertoire holds hundreds of thousands of distinct CDR3 sequences, around 21% seen once, with under 15% in the top ten. Sequencing used PBMCs or a T cell subset sorted from them (not recorded which). Every receptor here comes from an adult woman who had mild COVID-19 (a few samples of this study predate the infection). Cell type and time point are not known. Each CDR3 is given with its conserved first and last residue. D genes are given only for firm matches. Size is omitted from some rows. Given values are once, few, many or a class for expanded clones.

CDR3 protein: CPSFARGRDTGELFF
CDR3 DNA: TGTCCATCGTTCGCGCGCGGGAGAGACACCGGGGAGCTGTTTTTT
D gene: TRBD2
clone size: -
J gene: TRBJ2-2
V gene: TRBV7-9

CDR3 protein: CASSRRELAKNIQYF
CDR3 DNA: TGTGCCAGCAGTCGAAGAGAACTAGCCAAAAACATTCAGTACTTC
D gene: -
clone size: -
J gene: TRBJ2-4
V gene: TRBV5-6

CDR3 protein: CSARDGSSPLHF
CDR3 DNA: TGCAGTGCTAGAGATGGGTCTTCACCCCTCCACTTT
D gene: -
clone size: -
J gene: TRBJ1-6
V gene: TRBV20-1

CDR3 protein: CASSQDFVSQNQPQHF
CDR3 DNA: TGTGCCAGCAGCCAAGATTTCGTTTCCCAGAACCAGCCCCAGCATTTT
D gene: -
clone size: -
J gene: TRBJ1-5
V gene: TRBV3-1

CDR3 protein: CASSYGSAYNEQFF
CDR3 DNA: TGTGCCAGCAGTTACGGGTCGGCTTACAATGAGCAGTTCTTC
D gene: -
clone size: -
J gene: TRBJ2-1
V gene: TRBV6-5

CDR3 protein: CSVGGQSLSETQYF
CDR3 DNA: TGCAGCGTTGGAGGACAGTCTCTTTCGGAGACCCAGTACTTC
D gene: -
clone size: -
J gene: TRBJ2-5
V gene: TRBV29-1

CDR3 protein: CASSGLAGDNEQFF
CDR3 DNA: TGTGCCAGCAGCGGGCTAGCGGGGGACAATGAGCAGTTCTTC
D gene: TRBD2
clone size: few
J gene: TRBJ2-1
V gene: TRBV9

CDR3 protein: CASSMGLAADTQYF
CDR3 DNA: TGCGCCAGCAGCATGGGACTAGCGGCAGATACGCAGTATTTT
D gene: TRBD2
clone size: -
J gene: TRBJ2-3
V gene: TRBV5-1

CDR3 protein: CASSVSGQGYNEQFF
CDR3 DNA: TGTGCCAGCAGCGTGTCGGGACAGGGCTACAATGAGCAGTTCTTC
D gene: TRBD1
clone size: few
J gene: TRBJ2-1
V gene: TRBV9

CDR3 protein: CASSLFQGRTYEQYF
CDR3 DNA: TGTGCCAGCAGTTTATTTCAGGGGAGAACTTACGAGCAGTACTTC
D gene: -
clone size: few
J gene: TRBJ2-7
V gene: TRBV27

CDR3 protein: CSARAGKPGEQYF
CDR3 DNA: TGCAGTGCTAGAGCCGGGAAACCTGGCGAGCAGTACTTC
D gene: -
clone size: few
J gene: TRBJ2-7
V gene: TRBV20-1

CDR3 protein: CASSLQGARLDEQFF
CDR3 DNA: TGTGCCAGCAGCTTACAGGGGGCGAGGTTGGATGAGCAGTTCTTC
D gene: TRBD1
clone size: few
J gene: TRBJ2-1
V gene: TRBV7-2

CDR3 protein: CASSMGGEQFF
CDR3 DNA: TGTGCCAGCAGCATGGGGGGTGAGCAGTTCTTC
D gene: -
clone size: -
J gene: TRBJ2-1
V gene: TRBV6-2/TRBV6-3

CDR3 protein: CASSYPPGTSGRKETQYF
CDR3 DNA: TGTGCCAGCAGCTACCCCCCCGGGACTAGCGGGAGAAAAGAGACCCAGTACTTC
D gene: TRBD2
clone size: few
J gene: TRBJ2-5
V gene: TRBV7-9

CDR3 protein: CASSLALRTNTEAFF
CDR3 DNA: TGCGCCAGCAGCTTGGCCCTGCGCACGAACACTGAAGCTTTCTTT
D gene: -
clone size: -
J gene: TRBJ1-1
V gene: TRBV5-1

CDR3 protein: CAISEVAANQPQHF
CDR3 DNA: TGTGCCATCAGTGAGGTGGCCGCCAATCAGCCCCAGCATTTT
D gene: -
clone size: few
J gene: TRBJ1-5
V gene: TRBV10-3

CDR3 protein: CASSLWGTSVLVTDTQYF
CDR3 DNA: TGTGCCAGCAGCTTATGGGGGACCTCCGTTCTTGTCACAGATACGCAGTATTTT
D gene: -
clone size: -
J gene: TRBJ2-3
V gene: TRBV7-9

CDR3 protein: CASRAGGLAHTDTQYF
CDR3 DNA: TGCGCCAGCAGGGCGGGGGGCCTAGCTCACACAGATACGCAGTATTTT
D gene: TRBD2
clone size: -
J gene: TRBJ2-3
V gene: TRBV5-1

CDR3 protein: CASSFRADTDTQYF
CDR3 DNA: TGTGCCAGCAGCTTCCGTGCCGACACAGATACGCAGTATTTT
D gene: -
clone size: -
J gene: TRBJ2-3
V gene: TRBV7-6

CDR3 protein: CASSQRAPQEGLNTEAFF
CDR3 DNA: TGTGCCAGCAGCCAAAGGGCCCCACAGGAGGGTCTTAACACTGAAGCTTTCTTT
D gene: -
clone size: -
J gene: TRBJ1-1
V gene: TRBV4-2

CDR3 protein: CASSLARENTGELFF
CDR3 DNA: TGTGCCAGCAGCTTAGCGCGGGAAAACACCGGGGAGCTGTTTTTT
D gene: -
clone size: few
J gene: TRBJ2-2
V gene: TRBV7-9

CDR3 protein: CASSLWTSPDTQYF
CDR3 DNA: TGTGCCAGCAGCTTATGGACTAGCCCTGATACGCAGTATTTT
D gene: TRBD2
clone size: many
J gene: TRBJ2-3
V gene: TRBV7-8

CDR3 protein: CSVHTGQGEQYF
CDR3 DNA: TGCAGCGTTCACACAGGGCAGGGCGAGCAGTACTTC
D gene: -
clone size: once
J gene: TRBJ2-7
V gene: TRBV29-1

CDR3 protein: CAISENLQADSPLHF
CDR3 DNA: TGTGCCATCAGTGAAAATTTACAGGCTGATTCACCCCTCCACTTT
D gene: -
clone size: -
J gene: TRBJ1-6
V gene: TRBV10-3

CDR3 protein: CSAGPTGGYSNQPQHF
CDR3 DNA: TGCAGTGCTGGCCCGACAGGGGGCTATAGCAATCAGCCCCAGCATTTT
D gene: TRBD1
clone size: few
J gene: TRBJ1-5
V gene: TRBV20-1

CDR3 protein: CASSFDLDRGRGSLQPQHF
CDR3 DNA: TGCGCCAGCAGCTTCGACCTGGACAGGGGCCGGGGTAGCCTACAGCCCCAGCATTTT
D gene: TRBD1
clone size: -
J gene: TRBJ1-5
V gene: TRBV4-1

CDR3 protein: CATKLGGGTDTQYF
CDR3 DNA: TGTGCCACGAAACTCGGCGGCGGCACAGATACGCAGTATTTT
D gene: -
clone size: few
J gene: TRBJ2-3
V gene: TRBV6-5

CDR3 protein: CSVETAVPYGYTF
CDR3 DNA: TGCAGCGTTGAAACAGCCGTACCCTATGGCTACACCTTC
D gene: -
clone size: few
J gene: TRBJ1-2
V gene: TRBV29-1

CDR3 protein: CASSQDILGDYGYTF
CDR3 DNA: TGTGCCAGCAGCCAAGATATATTGGGGGATTATGGCTACACCTTC
D gene: -
clone size: -
J gene: TRBJ1-2
V gene: TRBV3-1

CDR3 protein: CASSVDPGADYGYTF
CDR3 DNA: TGTGCCAGCAGCGTAGACCCAGGGGCAGATTATGGCTACACCTTC
D gene: -
clone size: once
J gene: TRBJ1-2
V gene: TRBV9

CDR3 protein: CASSYGTARNEKLFF
CDR3 DNA: TGTGCCAGCAGTTACGGGACAGCGAGAAATGAAAAACTGTTTTTT
D gene: TRBD1
clone size: few
J gene: TRBJ1-4
V gene: TRBV6-5

CDR3 protein: CASSWVDRDQETQYF
CDR3 DNA: TGCGCCAGCAGCTGGGTAGACAGGGACCAAGAGACCCAGTACTTC
D gene: TRBD1
clone size: few
J gene: TRBJ2-5
V gene: TRBV5-1